The 30 T cell receptor beta chains below were found in one sample sequenced in a study of identical twins. TCRdb used MiXCR to reprocess the 5' RACE reads, holding one entry per CDR3 protein. The sample contains 300,000 to 350,000 distinct CDR3 sequences, 9% to 15% of which appear only once. This sample was shared with a second study, whose subject was yellow fever vaccine responses in identical twins.

The sequenced sample consisted of CD8+ T cells sorted from blood. These receptors were collected from a woman between 18 and 29 years old in good health.

The sample holds a few counts of this clonotype. This chain joins TRBV4-2 and TRBJ2-1; perhaps TRBD2 as D (6 bases). The CDR3 spans 15 residues. V gave up 4 bases and J gave up 4 bases, with 14 bases separating them. Germline V CDR1 and CDR2: LGHNA, YNFKEQ. CDR3 residues: CASSRREFSYNEQFF. CDR3 DNA: TGTGCCAGCAGCCGTCGGGAGTTTTCATACAATGAGCAGTTCTTC.

The CDR3 here is CSARAYRLANTGELFF. CDR3 in DNA: TGCAGTGCTAGAGCTTACCGCCTCGCGAACACCGGGGAGCTGTTTTTT. The V gene is TRBV20-1, the J gene TRBJ2-2; no reliable D call. Per the germline V gene, CDR1 is DFQATT and CDR2 is SNEGSKA (reference sequence). V was pared by 1 base and J by 0 bases, with 12 bases between. The CDR3 is made up of 16 amino acids.

This clonotype showed up just a few times. The chain joins TRBV6-9 to TRBJ1-1; D gene ambiguous. CDR1 MNHGY and CDR2 SVAAGI come from the germline V gene. V lost 7 bases to trimming and J lost 1 base, with 10 bases between them. This CDR3 is 13 amino acids long. Here the CDR3 reads CASIVTENTEAFF. CDR3 nucleotide sequence: TGTGCCAGCATCGTAACGGAGAACACTGAAGCTTTCTTT.

The CDR3, as DNA: TGTGCCAGCAGTTTAACCCGGGGGAGGGAAGCTTTCTTT. Its translation is CASSLTRGREAFF. V and J are TRBV27 and TRBJ1-1, with TRBD1 as a possible D gene (5 bases). Trimming removed 2 bases from V and 8 bases from J, with 12 bases in between. This CDR3 region has 13 residues. The germline V gene has CDR1 MNHEY and CDR2 SMNVEV (reference sequence).

In DNA, the CDR3 is TGTGCCAGCAGCCCACAGGTTTCCAACACCGGGGAGCTGTTTTTT. Amino acids: CASSPQVSNTGELFF. The chain has TRBV13 and TRBJ2-2; possibly TRBD1 for D (5 bases). CDR1 and CDR2 from the germline V gene are PRHDT and FYEKMQ (reference sequence). This CDR3 is built from 15 residues. The V end lost 5 bases, the J end lost 2 bases, and 12 bases lay between the germline ends.

This clonotype occurred a few times. The chain employs TRBV11-2 and TRBJ2-1; D not resolved. Germline V gives CDR1 SGHAT, CDR2 FQNNGV. The V end lost 3 bases, the J end lost 4 bases, and 16 bases lay between the germline ends. The length of the CDR3 is 16 residues. Here the CDR3 DNA reads TGTGCCAGCAGCTTCGCGCCGTTAGGACCGTACAATGAGCAGTTCTTC. Translating it yields CASSFAPLGPYNEQFF.

This clonotype occurred a few times. The chain recombines TRBV5-5 with TRBJ1-1, with D perhaps matching TRBD1 (6 bases). The CDR3 is 15 amino acids. CDR1 is SGHKS, CDR2 YYEKEE, per germline (reference sequence). The V and J ends lost 3 bases and 0 bases respectively, with 12 bases between them. The CDR3 sequence: CASSSSTGMNTEAFF. The CDR3 DNA reads TGTGCCAGCAGCTCCTCGACAGGAATGAACACTGAAGCTTTCTTT.

This clonotype was detected ten times or more. V and J are TRBV27 and TRBJ1-1; D is uncertain. CDR1 is MNHEY, CDR2 SMNVEV, per germline (reference sequence). V lost 0 bases, J lost 0 bases, and 5 bases lay in between. This CDR3 spans 14 amino acids. The CDR3 bases are TGTGCCAGCAGTTTATCCGGTTTGAACACTGAAGCTTTCTTT. It translates to CASSLSGLNTEAFF.

This clonotype was seen only a few times. The V and J genes are TRBV9 and TRBJ2-1; 11 bases are shared with TRBD2. The CDR3 is made up of 15 amino acids. CDR1 is SGDLS, CDR2 YYNGEE, per germline. With V trimmed by 0 bases and J by 7 bases, 3 bases remained unmatched. CDR3 in amino acids: CASSVDGTSGNEQFF. CDR3 bases: TGTGCCAGCAGCGTAGACGGGACTAGCGGTAATGAGCAGTTCTTC.

V and J are TRBV20-1 and TRBJ1-2; 8 bases map to TRBD1. Germline V lookup: CDR1 DFQATT, CDR2 SNEGSKA (reference sequence). Trimming removed 3 bases from V and 2 bases from J; junction bases left unmatched: 14. The CDR3 consists of 17 residues. CDR3 region: CSASPGGANVLNYGYTF. The CDR3 nucleotides read TGCAGTGCTAGTCCAGGGGGCGCGAATGTCCTCAACTATGGCTACACCTTC.

This clonotype was seen more than once but under ten times. The genes are TRBV9 and TRBJ2-3; 9 nucleotides align to TRBD2. This CDR3 contains 16 residues. Germline CDR1 and CDR2: SGDLS and YYNGEE. Trimming removed 3 bases from V and 0 bases from J; junction bases left unmatched: 5. In nucleotides, the CDR3 is TGTGCCAGCAGCGCGGCTAGCGGGGCTAGCACAGATACGCAGTATTTT. This translates into CASSAASGASTDTQYF.

This clonotype was counted a few times. J is TRBJ2-3 and V is TRBV20-1, with TRBD2 matching over 16 bases. CDR1 and CDR2 from the germline V gene are DFQATT and SNEGSKA (reference sequence). V lost 4 bases and J lost 6; bases outside the gene matches: 10. This CDR3 has 17 residues. This CDR3 is CSAKGLAGGSFPDTQYF. The DNA for the CDR3 is TGCAGTGCTAAGGGACTAGCGGGGGGGAGTTTCCCCGATACGCAGTATTTT.

For the CDR3, the DNA is TGTGCCAGCAGCTTAGCAAGGGTGGGGGAAAAACTGTTTTTT. Its protein product is CASSLARVGEKLFF. The rearrangement links TRBV7-8 to TRBJ1-4, with D unresolved. Trimming removed 0 bases from V and 8 bases from J, with 10 bases in between. Per the germline V gene, CDR1 is SGHVS and CDR2 is FQNEAQ. The CDR3 totals 14 residues.

In its sample, this clonotype was seen many times. V is TRBV2 and J is TRBJ1-2; no clear D. Germline V gene sequence: CDR1 SNHLY, CDR2 FYNNEI. CDR3 length: 8 residues. This chain's CDR3 is CGIYGYTF. DNA for the CDR3: TGTGGGATCTATGGCTACACCTTC.

This clonotype was seen only a few times. Written as DNA, the CDR3 is TGCAGCGTTGAGGGGAGGGCCTATGAGCAGTTCTTC. Residues: CSVEGRAYEQFF. J is TRBJ2-1 and V is TRBV29-1; 7 nucleotides agree with TRBD2. The CDR3 extends over 12 amino acids. The V segment lost 3 bases and the J segment 8 bases; nucleotides outside the gene matches: 4. Germline V lookup: CDR1 SQVTM, CDR2 ANQGSEA.

This clonotype was counted only a few times. This chain joins TRBV20-1 and TRBJ1-5; TRBD1 matches at 8 bases. Trimming removed 6 bases from V and 6 bases from J; junction bases left unmatched: 4. This CDR3 region has 12 residues. CDR1 is DFQATT, CDR2 SNEGSKA, per germline (reference sequence). The DNA for the CDR3 is TGCAGTGCGATGACAGGGGTTCAGCCCCAGCATTTT. Encoded protein: CSAMTGVQPQHF.

This clonotype was observed many times. The chain couples TRBV4-1 to TRBJ2-2, with D perhaps matching TRBD2 (5 bases). V was shortened by 5 bases and J by 3 bases, with 16 bases between the two germline ends. The CDR3 sequence is 16 residues long. CDR1 and CDR2 from the germline V gene are MGHRA and YSYEKL. The CDR3 protein is CASSSTSPGYTGELFF. For the CDR3, the DNA is TGCGCCAGCAGCTCCACTTCTCCGGGGTACACCGGGGAGCTGTTTTTT.

This clonotype was counted only a few times. The chain recombines TRBV7-3 with TRBJ2-7; 8 nucleotides line up with TRBD2. In germline, CDR1 is SGHTA, CDR2 FQGTGA. J gave up 3 bases and V 2 bases, and 6 bases lay outside the gene matches. The CDR3 is 15 amino acids. The CDR3 nucleotides read TGTGCCAGCAGCTTAGTGGGTAGCGGGAACTACGAGCAGTACTTC. This encodes CASSLVGSGNYEQYF.

This clonotype has more than one count but fewer than ten. The chain joins TRBV7-6 to TRBJ2-1, with a possible D match to TRBD2 (5 bases). This CDR3 is built from 13 residues. The V end was cut by 10 bases, the J end by 1 base, with 11 bases between. Germline CDR1 reads SGHVS; CDR2 reads FNYEAQ. The CDR3 nucleotides read TGTGCCACCAGTCCGGGGTCCTACAATGAGCAGTTCTTC. This translates into CATSPGSYNEQFF.

This clonotype has a handful of counts. The V and J genes are TRBV6-5 and TRBJ2-1, with TRBD2 as a possible D gene (6 bases). This CDR3 is built from 12 residues. Germline-derived CDR1 and CDR2 are MNHEY and SVGAGI. The V end lost 5 bases, the J end lost 10 bases, and 12 bases lay between the germline ends. CDR3 nucleotides: TGTGCCAGCAGTGACGATAGCGGCGAGCAGTTCTTC. Translated: CASSDDSGEQFF.

This clonotype was observed many times. This chain connects TRBV20-1 to TRBJ2-3; maybe TRBD2 (5 bases). This CDR3 region has 14 residues. Trimming took off 5 bases at V and 2 bases at J, with 14 bases between the two ends. Germline lookup yields CDR1 DFQATT and CDR2 SNEGSKA (reference sequence). CDR3 sequence (DNA): TGCAGTGCTCCTGGACTCGAAGACACAGATACGCAGTATTTT. Protein: CSAPGLEDTDTQYF.

This clonotype occurred a few times. The J gene is TRBJ2-5, the V gene TRBV4-1, with no clear D. The germline V gene has CDR1 MGHRA and CDR2 YSYEKL. V was cut by 0 bases and J by 2 bases, with 16 bases left in between. The CDR3 has 17 amino acids. CDR3 in DNA: TGCGCCAGCAGCCAAGAAGTGGCCCCGGGCAATCAAGAGACCCAGTACTTC. It translates to CASSQEVAPGNQETQYF.

This clonotype was observed a handful of times. The V gene is TRBV2, the J gene TRBJ2-1; 8 nucleotides align to TRBD2. With 4 bases clipped from V and 2 bases from J, the junction kept 10 bases outside the gene matches. The CDR3 contains 17 residues. The germline V gene has CDR1 SNHLY and CDR2 FYNNEI. CDR3 coding DNA: TGTGCCAGCAGTGGAGCGGGAGCCCGATCCACCTACAATGAGCAGTTCTTC. It specifies CASSGAGARSTYNEQFF.

This clonotype has ten or more counts. The chain recombines TRBV6-1 with TRBJ1-4; tentatively, D is TRBD1 (6 bases). The CDR3 has 16 residues. Germline CDR1 MNHNS, CDR2 SASEGT. V lost 5 bases, J lost 0 bases, and 13 bases lay in between. CDR3 DNA sequence: TGTGCCAGCAGTCTTGGGACATTTGCAACTAATGAAAAACTGTTTTTT. Protein product: CASSLGTFATNEKLFF.

This sequence joins TRBV9 and TRBJ2-1; TRBD2 matches 12 bases. Germline V gene lookup returns CDR1 SGDLS and CDR2 YYNGEE. The CDR3 has 17 amino acids. Trimming cost V 4 bases and J 10 bases; bases outside gene matches: 15. CDR3 DNA: TGTGCCAGCAGCCACAGACGTAAGACTAGCGGGGGTAACGAGCAGTTCTTC. Amino acids: CASSHRRKTSGGNEQFF.

This chain uses TRBV3-1 with TRBJ2-2; 8 bases match TRBD1. Germline CDR1 LGHDT, CDR2 YNNKEL (reference sequence). This CDR3 is 20 amino acids long. V lost 1 base, J lost 4 bases, and 17 bases stayed unmatched. The chain's CDR3 is CASSQVFSPRDRGVTGELFF. DNA of the CDR3: TGTGCCAGCAGCCAAGTTTTCTCCCCCCGTGACAGGGGAGTCACCGGGGAGCTGTTTTTT.

J is TRBJ2-2 and V is TRBV12-3 or TRBV12-4, with D perhaps matching TRBD2 (5 bases). Trimming shortened V by 11 bases and J by 7 bases, and 14 bases separated the two germline ends. This CDR3 spans 12 amino acids. The CDR3 is CAGLGGGGELFF. DNA for the CDR3: TGTGCCGGGCTAGGAGGTGGCGGGGAGCTGTTTTTT.

In the case of this clonotype: The junction differs from germline at one of its ends, possibly a read error. The gene calls are TRBV18 and TRBJ1-2; 7 bases match TRBD1. This CDR3 contains 13 residues. Germline V gene sequence: CDR1 KGHSH, CDR2 LQKENI. The DNA for the CDR3 is TGTGCCAGCTCACAGGGGGCGAACTTTGGCTACACCTTC. Its translation: CASSQGANFGYTF.

This clonotype was seen more than once but under ten times. The chain couples TRBV5-4 to TRBJ2-2, with D hard to call. Germline values: CDR1 SGHNT, CDR2 YYREEE (reference sequence). The CDR3 contains 13 residues. Trimming pared 0 bases from V and 4 bases from J, leaving 4 bases between. CDR3 region: CASSLDVTGELFF. In DNA form, the CDR3 reads TGTGCCAGCAGCTTGGACGTCACCGGGGAGCTGTTTTTT. Variable domain in full (rest from reference TRBV5-4 and TRBJ2-2): ETGVTQSPTHLIKTRGQQVTLRCSSQSGHNTVSWYQQALGQGPQFIFQYYREEENGRGNFPPRFSGLQFPNYSSELNVNALELDDSALYLCASSLDVTGELFFGEGSRLTVL.

This chain joins TRBV27 and TRBJ2-5; 8 positions agree with TRBD2. The CDR3 loop spans 15 amino acids. After removal of 5 bases from V and 7 bases from J, the junction contained 12 bases not matched to a gene. The germline V gene has CDR1 MNHEY and CDR2 SMNVEV (reference sequence). The CDR3 DNA is TGTGCCAGCAGTGAGAGACTAGCGTCCCCACGGACCCAGTACTTC. Encoded protein: CASSERLASPRTQYF.